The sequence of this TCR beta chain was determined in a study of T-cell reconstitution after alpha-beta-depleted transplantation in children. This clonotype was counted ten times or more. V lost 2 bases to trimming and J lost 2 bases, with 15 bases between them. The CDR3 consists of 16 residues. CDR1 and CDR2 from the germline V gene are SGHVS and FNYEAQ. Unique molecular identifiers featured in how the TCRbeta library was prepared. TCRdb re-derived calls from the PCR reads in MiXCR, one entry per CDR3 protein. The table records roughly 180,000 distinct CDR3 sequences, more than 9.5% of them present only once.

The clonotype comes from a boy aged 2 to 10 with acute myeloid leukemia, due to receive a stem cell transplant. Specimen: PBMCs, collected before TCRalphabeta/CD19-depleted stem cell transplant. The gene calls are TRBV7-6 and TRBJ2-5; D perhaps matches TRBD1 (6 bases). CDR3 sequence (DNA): TGTGCCAGCAGCTTATTCACAGGGAAGGATCAAGAGACCCAGTACTTC. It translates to CASSLFTGKDQETQYF.